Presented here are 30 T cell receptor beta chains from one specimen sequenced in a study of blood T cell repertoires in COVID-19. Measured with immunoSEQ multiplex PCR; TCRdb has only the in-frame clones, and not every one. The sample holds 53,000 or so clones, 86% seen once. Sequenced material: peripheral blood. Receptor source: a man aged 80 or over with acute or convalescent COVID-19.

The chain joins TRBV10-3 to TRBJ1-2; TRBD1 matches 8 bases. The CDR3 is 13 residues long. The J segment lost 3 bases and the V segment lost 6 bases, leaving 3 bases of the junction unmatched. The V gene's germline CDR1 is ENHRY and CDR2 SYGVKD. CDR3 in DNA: TGTGCCATCAGGGGACAGGTCGACTATGGCTACACCTTC. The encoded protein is CAIRGQVDYGYTF.

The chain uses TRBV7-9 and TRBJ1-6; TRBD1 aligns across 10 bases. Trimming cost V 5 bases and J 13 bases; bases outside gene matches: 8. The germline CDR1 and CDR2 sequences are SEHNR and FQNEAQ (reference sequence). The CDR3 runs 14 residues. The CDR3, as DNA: TGTGCCAGCAGCGGCTGGGACAGGGGATTTCCCCTCCACTTT. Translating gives CASSGWDRGFPLHF.

The CDR3 protein is CASSKYRGSSYNEQFF. CDR3 coding DNA: TGTGCCAGCAGCAAGTACAGGGGGAGCTCCTACAATGAGCAGTTCTTC. The chain carries TRBV3-1 (or the pseudogene TRBV3-2) and TRBJ2-1; 8 nucleotides agree with TRBD1. The germline gives CDR1 LGHDT, CDR2 YNNKEL (reference sequence). CDR3 length equals 16 residues. The J segment lost 0 bases and the V segment lost 5 bases, leaving 6 bases of the junction unmatched.

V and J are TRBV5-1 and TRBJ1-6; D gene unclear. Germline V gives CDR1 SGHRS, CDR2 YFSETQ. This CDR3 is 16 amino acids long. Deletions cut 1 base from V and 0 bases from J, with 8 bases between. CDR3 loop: CASSLPGSSYNSPLHF. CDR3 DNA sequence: TGCGCCAGCAGCTTGCCCGGGAGCTCCTATAATTCACCCCTCCACTTT.

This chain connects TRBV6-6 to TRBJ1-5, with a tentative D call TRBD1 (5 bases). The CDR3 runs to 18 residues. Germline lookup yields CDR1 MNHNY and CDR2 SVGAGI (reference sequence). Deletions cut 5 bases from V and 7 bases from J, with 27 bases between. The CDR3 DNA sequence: TGTGCCAGCAGTCTGCCGGGTGAATCTACACATTCAGGGCAGCCCCAGCATTTT. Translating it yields CASSLPGESTHSGQPQHF.

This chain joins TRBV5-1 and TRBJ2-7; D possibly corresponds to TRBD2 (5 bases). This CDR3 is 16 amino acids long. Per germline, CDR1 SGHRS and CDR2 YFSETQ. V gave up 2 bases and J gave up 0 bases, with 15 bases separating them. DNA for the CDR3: TGCGCCAGCAGCTTCGACTCCCCGGAGGCCTCCTACGAGCAGTACTTC. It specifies CASSFDSPEASYEQYF.

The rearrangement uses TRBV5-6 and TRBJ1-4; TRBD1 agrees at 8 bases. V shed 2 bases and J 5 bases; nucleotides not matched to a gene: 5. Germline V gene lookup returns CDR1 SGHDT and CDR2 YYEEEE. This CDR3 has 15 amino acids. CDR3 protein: CASSLRDRSNEKLFF. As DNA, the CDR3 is TGTGCCAGCAGCTTAAGGGACAGGTCAAATGAAAAACTGTTTTTT.

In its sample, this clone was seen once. CDR3 sequence: CASSGGGVSGELFF. Written as DNA, the CDR3 is TGTGCCAGCAGCGGAGGAGGGGTATCGGGGGAGCTGTTTTTT. The gene calls are TRBV5-4 and TRBJ2-2; tentatively, D is TRBD2 (6 bases). Germline assignment: CDR1 SGHNT and CDR2 YYREEE (reference sequence). Trimming took 4 bases from V and 8 from J, leaving 15 bases between them. This CDR3 is 14 amino acids long.

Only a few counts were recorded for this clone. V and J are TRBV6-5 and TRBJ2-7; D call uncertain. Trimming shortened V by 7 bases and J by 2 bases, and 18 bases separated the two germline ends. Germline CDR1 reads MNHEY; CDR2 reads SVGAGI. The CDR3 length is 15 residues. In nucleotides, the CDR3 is TGTGCCAGCAATCCCCCCGGCAGGTCACCCTACGAGCAGTACTTC. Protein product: CASNPPGRSPYEQYF.

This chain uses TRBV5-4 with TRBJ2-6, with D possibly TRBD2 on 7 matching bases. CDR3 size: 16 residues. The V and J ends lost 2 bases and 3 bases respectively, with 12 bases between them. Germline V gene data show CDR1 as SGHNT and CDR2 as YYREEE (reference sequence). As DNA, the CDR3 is TGTGCCAGCAGCTTTGGGGGGGCGCATGGGGCCAACGTCCTGACTTTC. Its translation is CASSFGGAHGANVLTF.

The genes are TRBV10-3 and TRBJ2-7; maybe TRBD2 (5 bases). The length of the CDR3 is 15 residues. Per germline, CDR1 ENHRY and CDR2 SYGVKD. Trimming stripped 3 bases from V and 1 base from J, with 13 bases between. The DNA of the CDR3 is TGTGCCATCAGTGACTCCGCGGGTAGGTCCTACGAGCAGTACTTC. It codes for CAISDSAGRSYEQYF.

DNA of the CDR3: TGTGCCAGCAGCTCCTCCGGGACAGGGGGAGGAAACACCATATATTTT. Translation gives CASSSSGTGGGNTIYF. The rearrangement joins TRBV11-2 to TRBJ1-3, with 11 bases lining up with TRBD1. Germline trimming cut 4 bases from V and 4 bases from J; bases unmatched to any gene: 6. Germline assignment: CDR1 SGHAT and CDR2 FQNNGV. This CDR3 is 16 amino acids long. The complete variable domain, with remaining parts taken from reference TRBV11-2 and TRBJ1-3, reads EAGVAQSPRYKIIEKRQSVAFWCNPISGHATLYWYQQILGQGPKLLIQFQNNGVVDDSQLPKDRFSAERLKGVDSTLKIQPAKLEDSAVYLCASSSSGTGGGNTIYFGEGSWLTVV.

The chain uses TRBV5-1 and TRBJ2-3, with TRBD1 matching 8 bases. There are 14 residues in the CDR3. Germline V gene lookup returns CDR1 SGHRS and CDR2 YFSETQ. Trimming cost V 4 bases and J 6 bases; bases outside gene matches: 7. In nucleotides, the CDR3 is TGCGCCAGCAGCCAACAGGGGGATGTCGATACGCAGTATTTT. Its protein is CASSQQGDVDTQYF.

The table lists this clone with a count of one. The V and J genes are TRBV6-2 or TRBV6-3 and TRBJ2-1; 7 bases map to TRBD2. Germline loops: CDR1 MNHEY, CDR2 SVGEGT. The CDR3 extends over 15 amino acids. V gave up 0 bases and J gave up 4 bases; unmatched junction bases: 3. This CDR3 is CASSYSGLQYNEQFF. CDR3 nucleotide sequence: TGTGCCAGCAGTTACTCGGGACTACAGTACAATGAGCAGTTCTTC.

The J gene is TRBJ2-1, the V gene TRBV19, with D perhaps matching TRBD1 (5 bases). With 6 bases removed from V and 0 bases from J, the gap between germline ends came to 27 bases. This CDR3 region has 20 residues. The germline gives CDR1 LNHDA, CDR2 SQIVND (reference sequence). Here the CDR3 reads CASSAPEQDRRSLSYNEQFF. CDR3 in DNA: TGTGCCAGTAGCGCACCAGAACAGGATCGTCGCAGCCTCTCCTACAATGAGCAGTTCTTC.

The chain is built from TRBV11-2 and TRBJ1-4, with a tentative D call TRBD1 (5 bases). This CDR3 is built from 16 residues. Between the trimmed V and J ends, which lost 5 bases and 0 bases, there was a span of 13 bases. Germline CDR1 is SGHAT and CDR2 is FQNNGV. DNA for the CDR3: TGTGCCAGCAGCCGCCGTGGGGCCGCAACTAATGAAAAACTGTTTTTT. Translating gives CASSRRGAATNEKLFF. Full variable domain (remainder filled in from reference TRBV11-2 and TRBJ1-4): EAGVAQSPRYKIIEKRQSVAFWCNPISGHATLYWYQQILGQGPKLLIQFQNNGVVDDSQLPKDRFSAERLKGVDSTLKIQPAKLEDSAVYLCASSRRGAATNEKLFFGSGTQLSVL.

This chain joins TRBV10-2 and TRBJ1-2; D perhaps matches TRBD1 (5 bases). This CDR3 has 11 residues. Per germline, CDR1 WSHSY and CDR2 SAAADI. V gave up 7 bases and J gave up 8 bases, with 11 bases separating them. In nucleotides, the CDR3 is TGCGCCAGCATTGACAGTTTCGGCTACACCTTC. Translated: CASIDSFGYTF.

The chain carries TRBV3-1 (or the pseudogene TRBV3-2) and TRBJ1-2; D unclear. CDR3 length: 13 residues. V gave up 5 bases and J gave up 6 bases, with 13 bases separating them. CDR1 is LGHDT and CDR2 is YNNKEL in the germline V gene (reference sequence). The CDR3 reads CASSLSSGDGYTF. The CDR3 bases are TGTGCCAGCAGCTTAAGTTCCGGGGATGGCTACACCTTC.

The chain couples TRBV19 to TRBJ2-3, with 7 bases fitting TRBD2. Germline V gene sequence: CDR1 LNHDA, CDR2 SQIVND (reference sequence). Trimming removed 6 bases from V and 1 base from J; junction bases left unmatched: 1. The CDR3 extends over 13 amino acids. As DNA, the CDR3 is TGTGCCAGTAGGGGAGGGGGCACAGATACGCAGTATTTT. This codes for CASRGGGTDTQYF.

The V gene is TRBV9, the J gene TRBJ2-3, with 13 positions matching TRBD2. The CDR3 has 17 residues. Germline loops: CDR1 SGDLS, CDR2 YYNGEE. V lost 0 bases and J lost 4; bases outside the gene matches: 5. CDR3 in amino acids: CASSVVGTSGDSDTQYF. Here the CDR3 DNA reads TGTGCCAGCAGCGTAGTGGGGACTAGCGGGGATTCAGATACGCAGTATTTT.

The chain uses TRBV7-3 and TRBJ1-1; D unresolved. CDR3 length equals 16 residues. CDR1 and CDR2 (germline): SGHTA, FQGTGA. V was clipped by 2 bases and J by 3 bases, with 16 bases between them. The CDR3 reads CASSLRAPGLDTEAFF. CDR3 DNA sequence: TGTGCCAGCAGCTTACGGGCACCGGGATTGGACACTGAAGCTTTCTTT.

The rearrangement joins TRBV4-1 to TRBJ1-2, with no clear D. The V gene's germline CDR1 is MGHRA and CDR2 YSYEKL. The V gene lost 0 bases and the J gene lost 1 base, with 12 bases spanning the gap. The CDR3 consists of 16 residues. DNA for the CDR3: TGCGCCAGCAGCCAAGATGAAGCTCCTATTAACTATGGCTACACCTTC. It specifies CASSQDEAPINYGYTF.

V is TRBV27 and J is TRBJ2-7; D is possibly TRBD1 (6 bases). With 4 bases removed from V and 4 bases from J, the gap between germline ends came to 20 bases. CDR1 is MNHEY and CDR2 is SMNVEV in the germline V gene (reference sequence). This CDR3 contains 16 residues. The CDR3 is CASSSNTGSNRYEQYF. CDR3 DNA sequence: TGTGCCAGCAGTTCCAACACAGGGTCTAATAGGTACGAGCAGTACTTC.

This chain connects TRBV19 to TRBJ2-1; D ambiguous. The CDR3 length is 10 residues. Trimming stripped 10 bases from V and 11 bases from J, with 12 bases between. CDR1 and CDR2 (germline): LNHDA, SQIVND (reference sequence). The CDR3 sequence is CATMLRQQFF. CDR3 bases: TGTGCCACGATGCTCAGGCAGCAGTTCTTC.

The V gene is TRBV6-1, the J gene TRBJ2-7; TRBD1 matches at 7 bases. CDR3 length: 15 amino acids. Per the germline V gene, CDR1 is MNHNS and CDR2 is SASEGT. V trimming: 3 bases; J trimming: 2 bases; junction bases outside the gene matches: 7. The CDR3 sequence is CASSEGTVPTYEQYF. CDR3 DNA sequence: TGTGCCAGCAGTGAGGGGACAGTGCCAACCTACGAGCAGTACTTC.

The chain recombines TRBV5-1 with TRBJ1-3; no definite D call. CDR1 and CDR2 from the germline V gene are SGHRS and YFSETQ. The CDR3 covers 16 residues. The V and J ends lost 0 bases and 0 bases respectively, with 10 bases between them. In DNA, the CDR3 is TGCGCCAGCAGCTTGGTTGCAGATTTCTCTGGAAACACCATATATTTT. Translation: CASSLVADFSGNTIYF.

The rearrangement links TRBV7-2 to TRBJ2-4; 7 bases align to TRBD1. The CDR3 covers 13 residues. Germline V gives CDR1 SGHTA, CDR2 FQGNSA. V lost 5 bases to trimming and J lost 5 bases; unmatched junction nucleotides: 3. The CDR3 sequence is CASSRGQQNIQYF. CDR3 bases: TGTGCCAGCAGCCGGGGACAGCAAAACATTCAGTACTTC.

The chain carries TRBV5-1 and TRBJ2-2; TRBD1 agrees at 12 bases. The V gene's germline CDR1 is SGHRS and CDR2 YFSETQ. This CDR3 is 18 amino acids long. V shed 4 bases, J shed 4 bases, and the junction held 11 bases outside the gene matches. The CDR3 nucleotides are TGCGCCAGCAGCCTCGGGACAGGGGGCATCTCGTCCACCGGGGAGCTGTTTTTT. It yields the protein CASSLGTGGISSTGELFF.

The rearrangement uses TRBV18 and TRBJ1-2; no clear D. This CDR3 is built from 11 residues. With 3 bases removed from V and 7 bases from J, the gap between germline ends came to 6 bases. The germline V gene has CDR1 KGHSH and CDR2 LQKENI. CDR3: CASSPNSGYTF. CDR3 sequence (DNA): TGTGCCAGCTCACCCAACAGTGGCTACACCTTC.

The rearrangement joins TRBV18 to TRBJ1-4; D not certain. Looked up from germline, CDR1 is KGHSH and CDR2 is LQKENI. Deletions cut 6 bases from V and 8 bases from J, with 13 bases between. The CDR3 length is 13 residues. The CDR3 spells CASSLRVREKLFF. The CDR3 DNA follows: TGTGCCAGCTCCCTCCGAGTACGCGAAAAACTGTTTTTT.